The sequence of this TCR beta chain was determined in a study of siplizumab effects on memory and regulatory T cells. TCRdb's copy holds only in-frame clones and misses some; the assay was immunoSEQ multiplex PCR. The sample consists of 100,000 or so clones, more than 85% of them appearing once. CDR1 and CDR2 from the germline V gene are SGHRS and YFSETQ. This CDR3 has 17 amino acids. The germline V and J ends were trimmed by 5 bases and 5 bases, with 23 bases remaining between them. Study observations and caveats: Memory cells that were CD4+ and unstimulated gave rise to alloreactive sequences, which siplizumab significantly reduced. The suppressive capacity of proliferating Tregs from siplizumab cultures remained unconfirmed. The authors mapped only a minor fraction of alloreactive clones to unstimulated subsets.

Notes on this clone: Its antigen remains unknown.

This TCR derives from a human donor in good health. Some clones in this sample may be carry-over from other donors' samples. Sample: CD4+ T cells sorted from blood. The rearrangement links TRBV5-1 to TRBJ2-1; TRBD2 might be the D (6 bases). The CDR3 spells CASSRGGTPRPNNEQFF. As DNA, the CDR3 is TGCGCCAGCAGTCGGGGCGGGACGCCAAGACCAAACAATGAGCAGTTCTTC.